This TCR beta chain derives from a study of cytomegalovirus exposure and HLA in healthy donors. This PCR relied on a set of 60 Vbeta primers and 13 Jbeta primers. Repertoires were generated with immunoSEQ multiplex PCR, while TCRdb's copy carries only in-frame clones and drops some. Of around 40,000 clones in the sample, about 85% were seen once. CDR3 length: 14 amino acids. V shed 3 bases, J shed 9 bases, and the junction held 8 bases outside the gene matches. CDR1 and CDR2 (germline): SEHNR, FQNEAQ (reference sequence). This chain links TRBV7-9 with TRBJ2-1; 7 positions agree with TRBD2. The receptor comes from a woman aged 40 to 50 in good health and CMV-seropositive. What was sequenced was PBMCs. The CDR3 sequence: CASSLSGALGEQFF. For the CDR3, the DNA is TGTGCCAGCAGCTTGAGCGGGGCCCTTGGTGAGCAGTTCTTC. The whole variable domain, filled in from reference TRBV7-9 and TRBJ2-1, reads DTGVSQNPRHKITKRGQNVTFRCDPISEHNRLYWYRQTLGQGPEFLTYFQNEAQLEKSRLLSDRFSAERPKGSFSTLEIQRTEQGDSAMYLCASSLSGALGEQFFGPGTRLTVL.